This T cell receptor (beta chain) came from a study of OX40 agonist ivuxolimab in advanced cancers. Measured with immunoSEQ multiplex PCR; TCRdb has only the in-frame clones, and not every one. The sample contains more than 65,000 clones, around 89% of which appear only once. This CDR3 spans 13 amino acids. Trimming removed 1 base from V and 3 bases from J, with 7 bases in between. Germline CDR1 reads MNHEY; CDR2 reads SMNVEV (reference sequence). Autoimmune disease history or systemic immunosuppression disqualified patients. This receptor was identified in an adult with an advanced solid tumor such as melanoma, head and neck, liver or kidney cancer. The chain couples TRBV27 to TRBJ2-7; tentatively, D is TRBD1 (5 bases). The input for sequencing was CD4+ or CD8+ T cells sorted from blood, taken in a trial of the OX40 agonist ivuxolimab. CDR3 DNA sequence: TGTGCCAGCAGTTTATACAGGCGCTACGAGCAGTACTTC. As protein: CASSLYRRYEQYF.